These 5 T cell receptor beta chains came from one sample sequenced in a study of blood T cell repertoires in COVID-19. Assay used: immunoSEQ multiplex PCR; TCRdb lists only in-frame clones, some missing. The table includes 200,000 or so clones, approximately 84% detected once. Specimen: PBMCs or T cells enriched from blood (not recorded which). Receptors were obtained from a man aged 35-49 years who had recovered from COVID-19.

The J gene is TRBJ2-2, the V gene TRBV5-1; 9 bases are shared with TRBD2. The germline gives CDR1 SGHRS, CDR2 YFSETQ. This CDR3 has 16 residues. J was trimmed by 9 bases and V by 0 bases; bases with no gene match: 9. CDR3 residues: CASSLAGTSLIWELFF. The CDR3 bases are TGCGCCAGCAGCTTGGCCGGGACTAGCTTAATCTGGGAGCTGTTTTTT.

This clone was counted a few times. The CDR3 sequence is CAISERSFFNYGYTF. The CDR3, as DNA: TGTGCCATCAGTGAGCGGTCCTTCTTTAACTATGGCTACACCTTC. The chain joins TRBV10-3 to TRBJ1-2; D remains ambiguous. The CDR3 is 15 residues long. Germline values: CDR1 ENHRY, CDR2 SYGVKD. V lost 2 bases and J 1 base, leaving 11 bases between the germline ends.

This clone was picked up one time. The CDR3 nucleotides read TGTGCCAGCAGGTCACTAGCGGGGGGGGAGGAGACCCAGTACTTC. Protein: CASRSLAGGEETQYF. The rearrangement links TRBV6-5 to TRBJ2-5; TRBD2 agrees at 13 bases. The CDR3 loop spans 15 amino acids. V lost 6 bases, J lost 5 bases, and 6 bases stayed unmatched. CDR1 and CDR2 (germline): MNHEY, SVGAGI.

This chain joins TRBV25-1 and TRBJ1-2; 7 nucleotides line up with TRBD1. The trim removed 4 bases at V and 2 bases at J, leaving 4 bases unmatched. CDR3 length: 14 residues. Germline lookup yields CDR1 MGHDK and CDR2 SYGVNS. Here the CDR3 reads CASSVTGTNYGYTF. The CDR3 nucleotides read TGTGCCAGCAGTGTGACAGGGACCAACTATGGCTACACCTTC.

The CDR3 spells CASSPKLGWGTTYNEQFF. For the CDR3, the DNA is TGTGCCAGCAGCCCAAAGCTAGGTTGGGGGACAACCTACAATGAGCAGTTCTTC. The chain joins TRBV7-9 to TRBJ2-1, with TRBD1 as a possible D gene (6 bases). The CDR3 is 18 amino acids. Germline values: CDR1 SEHNR, CDR2 FQNEAQ (reference sequence). Trimming removed 5 bases at V and 2 bases at J, with 22 bases between. The whole variable domain, remainder taken from reference TRBV7-9 and TRBJ2-1, is DTGVSQNPRHKITKRGQNVTFRCDPISEHNRLYWYRQTLGQGPEFLTYFQNEAQLEKSRLLSDRFSAERPKGSFSTLEIQRTEQGDSAMYLCASSPKLGWGTTYNEQFFGPGTRLTVL.